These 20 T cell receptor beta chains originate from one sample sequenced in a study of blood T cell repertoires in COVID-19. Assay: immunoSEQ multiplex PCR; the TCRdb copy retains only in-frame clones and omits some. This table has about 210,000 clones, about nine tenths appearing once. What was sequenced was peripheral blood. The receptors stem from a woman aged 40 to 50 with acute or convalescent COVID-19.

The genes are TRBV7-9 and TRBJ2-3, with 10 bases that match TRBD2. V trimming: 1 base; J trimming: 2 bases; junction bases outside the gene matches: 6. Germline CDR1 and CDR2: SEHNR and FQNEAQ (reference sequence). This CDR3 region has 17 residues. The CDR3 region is CASSLGASGGVTDTQYF. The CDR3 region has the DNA TGTGCCAGCAGCTTAGGGGCTAGCGGGGGAGTCACAGATACGCAGTATTTT.

This chain's CDR3 is CASRGPDAYNEQFF. Written as DNA, the CDR3 is TGCGCCAGCAGGGGGCCTGATGCCTACAATGAGCAGTTCTTC. The rearrangement joins TRBV5-1 to TRBJ2-1; possible D gene TRBD1, 5 bases. The CDR3 runs to 14 residues. CDR1 and CDR2 from the germline V gene are SGHRS and YFSETQ. Trimming removed 5 bases at V and 2 bases at J, with 11 bases between.

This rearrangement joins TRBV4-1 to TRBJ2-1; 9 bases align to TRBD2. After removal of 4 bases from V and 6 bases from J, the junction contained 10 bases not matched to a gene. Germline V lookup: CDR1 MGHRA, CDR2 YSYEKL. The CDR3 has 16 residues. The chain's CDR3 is CASSPPIAGAGNEQFF. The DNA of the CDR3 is TGCGCCAGCAGCCCACCGATAGCGGGGGCGGGCAATGAGCAGTTCTTC.

The CDR3 nucleotides are TGTGCCACCAGCTCTGAGCGGGGATGGAGGGGCTACACCTTC. Translating gives CATSSERGWRGYTF. The chain links TRBV2 to TRBJ1-2; no reliable D call. Trimming shortened V by 10 bases and J by 8 bases, and 23 bases separated the two germline ends. The CDR3 has 14 residues. CDR1 SNHLY and CDR2 FYNNEI come from the germline V gene.

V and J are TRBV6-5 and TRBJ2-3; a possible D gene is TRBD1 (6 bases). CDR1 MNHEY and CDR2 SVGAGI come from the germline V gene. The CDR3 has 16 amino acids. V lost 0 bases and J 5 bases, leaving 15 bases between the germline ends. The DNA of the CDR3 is TGTGCCAGCAGTTACTCGTCTGTGGACAGCCGAGATACGCAGTATTTT. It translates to CASSYSSVDSRDTQYF.

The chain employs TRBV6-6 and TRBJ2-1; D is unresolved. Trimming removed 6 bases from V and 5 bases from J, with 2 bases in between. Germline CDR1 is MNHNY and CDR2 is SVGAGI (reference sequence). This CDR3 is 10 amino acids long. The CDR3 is CASSDNEQFF. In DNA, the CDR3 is TGTGCCAGCAGCGACAATGAGCAGTTCTTC.

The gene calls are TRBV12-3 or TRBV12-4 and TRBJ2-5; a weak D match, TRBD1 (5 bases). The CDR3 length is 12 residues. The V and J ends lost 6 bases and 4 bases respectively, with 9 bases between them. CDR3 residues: CASRGRGETQYF. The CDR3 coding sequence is TGTGCCAGCAGAGGTAGGGGAGAGACCCAGTACTTC.

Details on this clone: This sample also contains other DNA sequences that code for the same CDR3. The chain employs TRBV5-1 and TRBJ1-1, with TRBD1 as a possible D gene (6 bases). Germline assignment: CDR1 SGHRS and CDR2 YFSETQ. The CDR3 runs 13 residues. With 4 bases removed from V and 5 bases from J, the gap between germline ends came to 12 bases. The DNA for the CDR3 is TGCGCCAGCAGCACCAGGGGAAGGACTGAAGCTTTCTTT. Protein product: CASSTRGRTEAFF.

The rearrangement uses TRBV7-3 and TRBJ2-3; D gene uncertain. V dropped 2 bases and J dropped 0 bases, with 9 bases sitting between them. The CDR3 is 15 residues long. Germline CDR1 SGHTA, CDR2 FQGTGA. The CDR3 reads CASSLVLTSTDTQYF. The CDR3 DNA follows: TGTGCCAGCAGCTTAGTGCTCACTAGCACAGATACGCAGTATTTT.

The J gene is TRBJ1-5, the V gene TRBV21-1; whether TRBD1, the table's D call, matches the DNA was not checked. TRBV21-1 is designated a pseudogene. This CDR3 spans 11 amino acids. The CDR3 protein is CASLHNAPQHF. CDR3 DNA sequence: TGTGCCAGCCTTCACAACGCGCCCCAGCATTTT.

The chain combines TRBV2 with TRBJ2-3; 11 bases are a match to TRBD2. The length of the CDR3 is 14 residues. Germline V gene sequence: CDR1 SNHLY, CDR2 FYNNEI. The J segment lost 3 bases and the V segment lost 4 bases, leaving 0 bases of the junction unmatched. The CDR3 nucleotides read TGTGCCAGCAGTGTAGCGGGGGGGACAGATACGCAGTATTTT. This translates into CASSVAGGTDTQYF.

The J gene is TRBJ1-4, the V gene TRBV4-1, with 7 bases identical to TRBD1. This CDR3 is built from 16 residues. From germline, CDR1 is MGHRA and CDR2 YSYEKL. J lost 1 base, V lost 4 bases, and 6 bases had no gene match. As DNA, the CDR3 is TGCGCCAGCAGCCGAGTAAGGACAGGAACTAATGAAAAACTGTTTTTT. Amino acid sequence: CASSRVRTGTNEKLFF.

The CDR3 protein is CASSRQGTSGINEQFF. CDR3 nucleotide sequence: TGTGCCAGCAGTCGACAAGGGACTAGCGGAATAAATGAGCAGTTCTTC. The chain combines TRBV6-6 with TRBJ2-1; 11 bases are shared with TRBD2. The CDR3 contains 16 residues. CDR1 and CDR2 from the germline V gene are MNHNY and SVGAGI (reference sequence). With 5 bases clipped from V and 7 bases from J, the junction kept 10 bases outside the gene matches.

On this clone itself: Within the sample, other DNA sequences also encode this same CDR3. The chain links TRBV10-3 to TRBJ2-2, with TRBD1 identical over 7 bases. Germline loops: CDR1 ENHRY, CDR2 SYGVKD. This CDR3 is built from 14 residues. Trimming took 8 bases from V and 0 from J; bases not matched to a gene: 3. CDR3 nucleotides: TGTGCCATCGAGGGGACAGCGAACACCGGGGAGCTGTTTTTT. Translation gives CAIEGTANTGELFF.

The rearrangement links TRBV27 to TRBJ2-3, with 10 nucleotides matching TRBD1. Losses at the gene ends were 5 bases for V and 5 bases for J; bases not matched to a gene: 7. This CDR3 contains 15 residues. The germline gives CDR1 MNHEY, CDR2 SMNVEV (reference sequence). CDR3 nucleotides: TGTGCCAGCAGTACACCGGGACAGGGGAAAGATACGCAGTATTTT. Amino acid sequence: CASSTPGQGKDTQYF.

The CDR3 region is CASSPSRESHGELFF. DNA of the CDR3: TGTGCCAGCAGTCCCAGCAGGGAATCCCACGGGGAGCTGTTTTTT. The chain employs TRBV25-1 and TRBJ2-2; possible D gene TRBD1, 5 bases. Germline V CDR1 and CDR2: MGHDK, SYGVNS. The CDR3 spans 15 residues. Trimming removed 5 bases at V and 7 bases at J, with 17 bases between.

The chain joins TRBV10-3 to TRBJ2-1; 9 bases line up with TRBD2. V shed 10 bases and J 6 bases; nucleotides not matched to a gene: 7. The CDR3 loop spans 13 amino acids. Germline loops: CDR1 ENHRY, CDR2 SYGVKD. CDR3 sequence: CATAGGRGNEQFF. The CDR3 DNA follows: TGTGCCACTGCGGGGGGGCGGGGCAATGAGCAGTTCTTC.

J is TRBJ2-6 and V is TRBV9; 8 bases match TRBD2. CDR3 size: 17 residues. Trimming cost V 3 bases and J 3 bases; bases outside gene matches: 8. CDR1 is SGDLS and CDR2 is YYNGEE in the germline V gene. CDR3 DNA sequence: TGTGCCAGCAGCGCACGCGGGGGGCCGGTTGGGGCCAACGTCCTGACTTTC. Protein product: CASSARGGPVGANVLTF.

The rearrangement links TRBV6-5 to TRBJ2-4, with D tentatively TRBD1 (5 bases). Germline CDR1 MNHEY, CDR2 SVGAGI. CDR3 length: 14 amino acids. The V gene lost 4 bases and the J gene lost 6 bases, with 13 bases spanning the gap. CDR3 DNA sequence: TGTGCCAGCAGTTCCACTGGGGCTGGAAACATTCAGTACTTC. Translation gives CASSSTGAGNIQYF.

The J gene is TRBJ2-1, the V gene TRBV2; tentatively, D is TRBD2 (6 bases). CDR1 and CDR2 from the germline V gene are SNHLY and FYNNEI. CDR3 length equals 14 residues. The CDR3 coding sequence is TGTGCGTCCCGTAAGCGGGTCTTCTACAATGAGCAGTTCTTC. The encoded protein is CASRKRVFYNEQFF.